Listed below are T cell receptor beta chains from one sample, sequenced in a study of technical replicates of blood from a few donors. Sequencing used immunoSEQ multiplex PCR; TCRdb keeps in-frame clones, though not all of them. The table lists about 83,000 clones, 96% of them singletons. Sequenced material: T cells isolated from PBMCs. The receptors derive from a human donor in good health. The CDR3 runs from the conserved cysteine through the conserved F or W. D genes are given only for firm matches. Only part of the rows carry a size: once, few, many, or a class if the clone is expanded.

CASIGDRELDTEAFF	TGTGCCAGCATCGGGGACAGGGAATTAGACACTGAAGCTTTCTTT	TRBD1	TRBV2	TRBJ1-1	NA
CASSGGTGNTYEQYF	TGTGCCAGCAGTGGGGGGACAGGCAACACCTACGAGCAGTACTTC	TRBD1	TRBV6-1	TRBJ2-7	NA
CASSQNRDSEQYF	TGTGCCAGCAGCCAAAACCGGGACTCTGAGCAGTACTTC	NA	TRBV7-7	TRBJ2-7	NA
CATEGQGDYGYTF	TGTGCCACGGAGGGACAGGGGGACTATGGCTACACCTTC	TRBD1	TRBV19	TRBJ1-2	NA
CASSPLGGIWDEQFF	TGTGCCAGCAGCCCGCTAGGGGGAATCTGGGATGAGCAGTTCTTC	NA	TRBV19	TRBJ2-1	NA
CASSISSGSYEQYF	TGTGCCAGTAGTATCTCTAGCGGGAGTTACGAGCAGTACTTC	TRBD2	TRBV19	TRBJ2-7	NA
CSVEGTSYYGYTF	TGCAGCGTTGAAGGCACTTCATACTACGGCTACACCTTC	NA	TRBV29-1	TRBJ1-2	NA
CASSLQGNSYEQYF	TGTGCCAGCAGCTTACAGGGCAACTCCTACGAGCAGTACTTC	NA	TRBV11-2	TRBJ2-7	NA
CASSPGTSGRTYEQYF	TGTGCCAGCAGTCCGGGGACTAGCGGGAGAACCTACGAGCAGTACTTC	TRBD2	TRBV27	TRBJ2-7	NA
CASSLLGVADSPLHF	TGCGCCAGCAGCTTGCTAGGGGTAGCCGATTCACCCCTCCACTTT	NA	TRBV5-1	TRBJ1-6	NA
CASTTGGRTEAFF	TGTGCCAGCACTACAGGGGGACGAACTGAAGCTTTCTTT	TRBD1	TRBV2	TRBJ1-1	few
CASSQGEERGLFADTQYF	TGCGCCAGCAGCCAAGGGGAGGAGAGGGGGCTTTTCGCAGATACGCAGTATTTT	NA	TRBV4-1	TRBJ2-3	once
CASSPASSNEQFF	TGTGCCAGCAGCCCCGCTAGTTCCAATGAGCAGTTCTTC	NA	TRBV7-9	TRBJ2-1	NA
CASRVTRSYNEQFF	TGCGCCAGCAGGGTGACTCGCTCCTACAATGAGCAGTTCTTC	NA	TRBV5-1	TRBJ2-1	NA
CATSRDSREYYGYTF	TGTGCCACCAGCAGAGATTCCAGGGAATACTATGGCTACACCTTC	NA	TRBV15	TRBJ1-2	NA
CASSFRTGWDTEAFF	TGTGCCAGCAGTTTTCGGACGGGATGGGACACTGAAGCTTTCTTT	NA	TRBV27	TRBJ1-1	NA
CASSETGREKLFF	TGTGCCAGCAGCGAGACAGGGAGAGAAAAACTGTTTTTT	TRBD1	TRBV28	TRBJ1-4	NA
CASSPNRAYNEQFF	TGTGCCAGCTCACCAAACAGGGCCTACAATGAGCAGTTCTTC	NA	TRBV18	TRBJ2-1	NA
CSVGSGSDEQFF	TGCAGCGTTGGTAGCGGGAGCGATGAGCAGTTCTTC	TRBD2	TRBV29-1	TRBJ2-1	NA
CASTRGQSHEKLFF	TGTGCCAGCACCCGAGGACAGTCACATGAAAAACTGTTTTTT	NA	TRBV7-9	TRBJ1-4	NA
CAISGGGGPYEQYF	TGTGCCATCAGTGGCGGCGGGGGGCCCTACGAGCAGTACTTC	TRBD2	TRBV10-3	TRBJ2-7	NA
CASSIGTGGLQFF	TGTGCCAGCAGCATTGGGACAGGGGGATTGCAGTTCTTC	TRBD1	TRBV7-3	TRBJ2-1	NA
CASSVSGRSDTQYF	TGTGCCAGCAGCGTCAGCGGGAGAAGCGATACGCAGTATTTT	TRBD2	TRBV9	TRBJ2-3	NA
CASSLGGLDTEKLFF	TGTGCCAGCAGCTTGGGGGGCCTTGATACCGAAAAACTGTTTTTT	NA	TRBV5-8	TRBJ1-4	NA
CASSFKGEKLFF	TGTGCCAGCAGTTTCAAGGGGGAAAAACTGTTTTTT	NA	TRBV27	TRBJ1-4	NA
CASKREPGAPGELFF	TGTGCCAGCAAACGCGAGCCCGGAGCGCCCGGGGAGCTGTTTTTT	NA	TRBV2	TRBJ2-2	NA
CASSEAAGPYNEQFF	TGTGCCAGCAGTGAAGCAGCGGGCCCCTACAATGAGCAGTTCTTC	NA	TRBV6-1	TRBJ2-1	NA
CASSSIMNRDGDTEAFF	TGTGCCAGCAGCTCTATTATGAACAGGGACGGGGACACTGAAGCTTTCTTT	NA	TRBV11-2	TRBJ1-1	once
CAWGTGGTEAFF	TGTGCCTGGGGGACAGGGGGCACTGAAGCTTTCTTT	TRBD1	TRBV30	TRBJ1-1	NA
CASSLDGANTEAFF	TGCGCCAGCAGCTTGGATGGGGCCAACACTGAAGCTTTCTTT	NA	TRBV5-1	TRBJ1-1	NA
CASRYGGLAGGYEQYF	TGTGCCAGCAGATACGGGGGACTAGCGGGAGGGTACGAGCAGTACTTC	TRBD2	TRBV6-6	TRBJ2-7	few
CATSRDFNYEQYF	TGTGCCACCAGCAGAGACTTTAACTACGAGCAGTACTTC	NA	TRBV15	TRBJ2-7	NA
CASSRTGMNTEAFF	TGTGCCAGCAGCCGGACGGGGATGAACACTGAAGCTTTCTTT	NA	TRBV9	TRBJ1-1	NA
CASDSGSLGSNQPQHF	TGTGCCAGCGACAGCGGGAGCTTGGGGAGCAATCAGCCCCAGCATTTT	NA	TRBV28	TRBJ1-5	NA
CASSQARLGTGNTIYF	TGCGCCAGCAGCCAGGCCAGGTTGGGTACTGGAAACACCATATATTTT	NA	TRBV4-3	TRBJ1-3	NA
CASSYSPGQELTPAFF	TGTGCCAGCAGTTACTCCCCCGGACAGGAACTAACTCCAGCTTTCTTT	TRBD1	TRBV6-5	TRBJ1-1	NA
CATTPGLAGAYEQYF	TGTGCCACAACCCCGGGACTAGCGGGAGCGTACGAGCAGTACTTC	TRBD2	TRBV19	TRBJ2-7	NA
CASSPGLAGPKTGEQYF	TGTGCCAGCAGCCCCGGACTAGCGGGACCCAAGACTGGAGAGCAGTACTTC	TRBD2	TRBV5-5	TRBJ2-7	NA
CASTQGRGTGELFF	TGTGCCAGTACTCAGGGGCGGGGGACCGGGGAGCTGTTTTTT	NA	TRBV19	TRBJ2-2	NA